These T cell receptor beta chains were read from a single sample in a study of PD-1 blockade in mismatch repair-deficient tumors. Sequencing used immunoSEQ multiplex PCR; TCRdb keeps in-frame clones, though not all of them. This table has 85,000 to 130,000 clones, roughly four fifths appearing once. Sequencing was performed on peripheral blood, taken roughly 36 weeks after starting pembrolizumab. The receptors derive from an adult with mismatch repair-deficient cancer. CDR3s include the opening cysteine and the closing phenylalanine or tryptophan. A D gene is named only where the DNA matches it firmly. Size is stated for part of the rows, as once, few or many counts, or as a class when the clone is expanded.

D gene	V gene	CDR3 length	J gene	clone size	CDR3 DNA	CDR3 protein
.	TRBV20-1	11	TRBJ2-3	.	TGCAGTGCTAGACAGGGGGATACGCAGTATTTT	CSARQGDTQYF
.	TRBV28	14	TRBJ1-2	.	TGTGCCAGCAGTTTAAATGACAGGAACTATGGCTACACCTTC	CASSLNDRNYGYTF
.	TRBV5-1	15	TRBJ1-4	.	TGCGCCAGCAGCTTGGGTACGGCAACTAATGAAAAACTGTTTTTT	CASSLGTATNEKLFF
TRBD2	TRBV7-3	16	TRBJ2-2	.	TGTGCCAGCAGCCCGGGGACTAGCGGGCCAACCGGGGAGCTGTTTTTT	CASSPGTSGPTGELFF
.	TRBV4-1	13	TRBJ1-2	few	TGCGCCAGCAGCCAAGTTGGGGGAGACGGCTACACCTTC	CASSQVGGDGYTF
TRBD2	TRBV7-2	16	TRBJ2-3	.	TGTGCCAGCAGCCCAGAGGGCGGGAGTCTCCCAGATACGCAGTATTTT	CASSPEGGSLPDTQYF
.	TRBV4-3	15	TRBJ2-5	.	TGCGCCAGCAGCCAAGATCCGGGCAGGGCAGAGACCCAGTACTTC	CASSQDPGRAETQYF
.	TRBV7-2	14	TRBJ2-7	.	TGTGCCAGCAGCTTGTCGACGGAGTCGTACGAGCAGTACTTC	CASSLSTESYEQYF
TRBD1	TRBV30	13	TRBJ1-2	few	TGTGCCTGGGGGACAGGGGTCGGGTATGGCTACACCTTC	CAWGTGVGYGYTF
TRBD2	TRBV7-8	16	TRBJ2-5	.	TGTGCCAGCAGCTTAGGAGGAGCGGGAGTCCGGGAGACCCAGTACTTC	CASSLGGAGVRETQYF
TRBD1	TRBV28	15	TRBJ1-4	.	TGTGCCAGCAGTTTCAGGGGGCGGAATAATGAAAAACTGTTTTTT	CASSFRGRNNEKLFF
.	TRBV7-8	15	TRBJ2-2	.	TGTGCCAGCAGCTTAGCTGGGTTAAACACCGGGGAGCTGTTTTTT	CASSLAGLNTGELFF
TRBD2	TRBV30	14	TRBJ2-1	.	TGTGCCTGGAGTGGGGGGGGAGGCCTCAATGAGCAGTTCTTC	CAWSGGGGLNEQFF
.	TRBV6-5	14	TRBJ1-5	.	TGTGCCAGCAATTCAGGGCGTCCCAATCAGCCCCAGCATTTT	CASNSGRPNQPQHF
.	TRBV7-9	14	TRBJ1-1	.	TGTGCCAGCAGCTTAGCACGGGGGAACACTGAAGCTTTCTTT	CASSLARGNTEAFF
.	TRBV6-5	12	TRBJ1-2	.	TGTGCCAGCAGTTCCCTTGTTGCTGGCTACACCTTC	CASSSLVAGYTF
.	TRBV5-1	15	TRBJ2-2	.	TGCGCCAGCAGCTTCTCAGTAGGGGACACCGGGGAGCTGTTTTTT	CASSFSVGDTGELFF
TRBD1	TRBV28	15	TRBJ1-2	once	TGTGCCAGCAGTACCCTAGGACAGGGGAACTATGGCTACACCTTC	CASSTLGQGNYGYTF
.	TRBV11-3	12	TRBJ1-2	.	TGTGCCAGCAGCTCCACAGTGTATGGCTACACCTTC	CASSSTVYGYTF
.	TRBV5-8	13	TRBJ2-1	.	TGTGCCAGCAGCCGGGGTACCTACAATGAGCAGTTCTTC	CASSRGTYNEQFF
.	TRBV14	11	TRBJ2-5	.	TGTGCCAGCAGCCGCCAAGAGACCCAGTACTTC	CASSRQETQYF
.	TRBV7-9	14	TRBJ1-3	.	TGTGCCAGCAGCTCGGCCGCGAGCGGAAACACCATATATTTT	CASSSAASGNTIYF
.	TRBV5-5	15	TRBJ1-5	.	TGTGCCAGCAGTACCCGGGACGAAAGCAATCAGCCCCAGCATTTT	CASSTRDESNQPQHF
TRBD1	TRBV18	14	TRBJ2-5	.	TGTGCCAGCTCACCACAGGGACAGAAAGAGACCCAGTACTTC	CASSPQGQKETQYF
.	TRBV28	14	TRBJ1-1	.	TGTGCCAGCAGTTTAGCGTGGGGAGGCACTGAAGCTTTCTTT	CASSLAWGGTEAFF
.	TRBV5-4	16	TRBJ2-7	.	TGTGCCAGCAGCTTGGCGCCCCTTCCCCTAACCTACGAGCAGTACTTC	CASSLAPLPLTYEQYF
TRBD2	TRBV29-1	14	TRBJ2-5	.	TGCAGCGCAGTAGGCGGGAGGTTCGGGGAGACCCAGTACTTC	CSAVGGRFGETQYF
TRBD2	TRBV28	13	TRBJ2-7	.	TGTGCCAGCAGTCGGACTAGCCTCTACGAGCAGTACTTC	CASSRTSLYEQYF
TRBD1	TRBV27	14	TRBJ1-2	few	TGTGCCAGCAGTTTATTAGGGGGCGTCCTGGGCTACACCTTC	CASSLLGGVLGYTF
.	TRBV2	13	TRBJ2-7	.	TGTGCCAGCAGCCCTCGGGACTCCTACGAGCAGTACTTC	CASSPRDSYEQYF
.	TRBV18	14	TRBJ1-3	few	TGTGCCAGCTCACCGGCAGTCCTCGTTGACACCATATATTTT	CASSPAVLVDTIYF
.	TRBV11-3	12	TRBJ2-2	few	TGTGCCACACCTCGGAACACCGGGGAGCTGTTTTTT	CATPRNTGELFF
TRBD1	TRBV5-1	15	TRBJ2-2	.	TGCGCCAGCAGCTGGACAGGGGGCAGCACCGGGGAGCTGTTTTTT	CASSWTGGSTGELFF
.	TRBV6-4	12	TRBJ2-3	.	TGTGCCAGCAGCGCCCGAGGGGGAACGCAGTATTTT	CASSARGGTQYF
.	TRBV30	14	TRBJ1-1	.	TGTGCCTGGACCGTGGACAGCTTGAACACTGAAGCTTTCTTT	CAWTVDSLNTEAFF
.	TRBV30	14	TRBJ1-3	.	TGTGCCTGGAGTGGGGCAGTTGCTGGAAACACCATATATTTT	CAWSGAVAGNTIYF
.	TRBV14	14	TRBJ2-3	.	TGTGCCAGCAGCCCCCTGGGCAGCACAGATACGCAGTATTTT	CASSPLGSTDTQYF